Included here is one TCR beta chain sequence, with context. Its antigen remains unidentified. The PCR was carried out with 60 Vbeta primers and 13 Jbeta primers. Generated by immunoSEQ multiplex PCR, the TCRdb table keeps only in-frame clones and is missing some. In all, the sample yields about 140,000 clones. After removal of 0 bases from V and 4 bases from J, the junction contained 6 bases not matched to a gene. The CDR3 consists of 15 residues. Germline V gene lookup returns CDR1 MGHRA and CDR2 YSYEKL. These data are taken from a study of cytomegalovirus exposure and HLA in healthy donors. The study, taken as a whole, reports: It was reported that the classifier diagnosed cytomegalovirus status with high specificity and sensitivity in both the original and validation cohorts. According to an earlier analysis, most TCR beta V segments yielded productive rearrangements about 90% or about 30% of the time. In a later analysis, most CMV-associated TCR beta chains appeared HLA-restricted. After further analysis at a later stage, around 17,000 TCR beta sequences were associated with HLA alleles at 0.05 false discovery rate.

The specimen sequenced was PBMCs. The origin of this receptor is a male donor in good health and CMV-seronegative. This chain connects TRBV4-1 to TRBJ2-7; 7 nucleotides agree with TRBD1. DNA of the CDR3: TGCGCCAGCAGCCAAGAACCGGCAGGGGGTTACGAGCAGTACTTC. It is translated as CASSQEPAGGYEQYF.